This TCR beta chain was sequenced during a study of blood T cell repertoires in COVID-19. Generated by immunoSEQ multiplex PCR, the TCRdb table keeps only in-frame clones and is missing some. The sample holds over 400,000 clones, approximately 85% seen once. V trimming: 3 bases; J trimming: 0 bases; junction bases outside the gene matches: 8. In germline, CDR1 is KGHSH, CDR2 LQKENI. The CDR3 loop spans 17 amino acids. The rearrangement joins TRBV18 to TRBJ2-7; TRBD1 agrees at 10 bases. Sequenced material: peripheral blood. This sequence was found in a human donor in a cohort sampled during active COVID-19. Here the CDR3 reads CASSPGQGRPHSYEQYF. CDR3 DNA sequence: TGTGCCAGCTCACCGGGACAGGGGAGACCCCACTCCTACGAGCAGTACTTC.